Below, 29 T cell receptor beta chains from the same sample are listed, as sequenced in a study of response to subunit inactivated influenza vaccine. TCRdb re-called the RT-PCR reads through MiXCR, storing one row per CDR3 protein. The data show some 600,000 distinct CDR3 sequences, around 15% seen once. The specimen was PBMCs from blood, collected 14 days before vaccination. Receptors originate from a man between 50 and 59 years old who received an inactivated influenza vaccine.

The CDR3 loop reads CASSKTWDRVAMRDEQFF. CDR3 coding DNA: TGTGCCAGCAGCAAGACCTGGGACAGGGTGGCGATGCGCGATGAGCAGTTCTTC. This sequence joins TRBV11-1 and TRBJ2-1; 9 bases map to TRBD1. The germline gives CDR1 SGHAT, CDR2 FQDESV (reference sequence). Trimming cost V 5 bases and J 8 bases; bases outside gene matches: 19. This CDR3 is built from 18 residues.

The J gene is TRBJ2-5, the V gene TRBV24-1, with D possibly TRBD2 on 5 matching bases. Between the trimmed V and J ends, which lost 4 bases and 4 bases, there was a span of 15 bases. The length of the CDR3 is 15 residues. Germline-derived CDR1 and CDR2 are KGHDR and SFDVKD. The CDR3: CATSDPSRVGETQYF. For the CDR3, the DNA is TGTGCCACCAGTGACCCATCGAGGGTGGGAGAGACCCAGTACTTC.

This clonotype has a handful of counts. The V call is TRBV20-1, the J call TRBJ2-7; TRBD2 agrees at 8 bases. Germline lookup yields CDR1 DFQATT and CDR2 SNEGSKA (reference sequence). The length of the CDR3 is 16 residues. The V and J ends lost 1 base and 2 bases, in that order; junction bases with no gene match: 10. CDR3 sequence: CSARGFPSGLTYEQYF. CDR3 DNA sequence: TGCAGTGCTAGAGGTTTCCCTAGCGGGTTGACCTACGAGCAGTACTTC.

V and J are TRBV5-1 and TRBJ2-5; D may match TRBD1 or TRBD2 (7 bases each). Germline CDR1 reads SGHRS; CDR2 reads YFSETQ. The ends were cut back, 4 bases at V and 3 bases at J, with 19 bases in the middle. The CDR3 loop spans 16 amino acids. CDR3: CASSPRQTGREETQYF. CDR3 in DNA: TGCGCCAGCAGCCCACGACAGACAGGGAGGGAAGAGACCCAGTACTTC.

The chain has TRBV6-2 or TRBV6-3 and TRBJ2-1; D possibly corresponds to TRBD2 (5 bases). The germline gives CDR1 MNHEY, CDR2 SVGEGT. Trimming removed 7 bases at V and 4 bases at J, with 11 bases between. The CDR3 spans 13 residues. CDR3 nucleotide sequence: TGTGCCAGCACCACGACTACGTACAATGAGCAGTTCTTC. This sequence encodes CASTTTTYNEQFF.

The chain carries TRBV29-1 and TRBJ2-1; D gene unclear. CDR1 is SQVTM and CDR2 is ANQGSEA in the germline V gene. This CDR3 is 15 amino acids long. The V end lost 3 bases, the J end lost 0 bases, and 12 bases lay between the germline ends. CDR3 DNA sequence: TGCAGCGTTGACGTCTTGAGGCGCTCCTACAATGAGCAGTTCTTC. Translation gives CSVDVLRRSYNEQFF.

This chain uses TRBV12-3 or TRBV12-4 with TRBJ1-1; D might be TRBD1 (5 bases). V was clipped by 3 bases and J by 5 bases, with 13 bases between them. This CDR3 spans 14 amino acids. The CDR3 loop is CASSFEGRRTEAFF. CDR3 bases: TGTGCCAGCAGTTTTGAGGGGCGCAGGACTGAAGCTTTCTTT.

The chain uses TRBV7-9 and TRBJ2-7; TRBD1 aligns across 12 bases. Germline V lookup: CDR1 SEHNR, CDR2 FQNEAQ (reference sequence). The CDR3 contains 14 residues. V shed 5 bases and J 6 bases; nucleotides not matched to a gene: 5. The CDR3 nucleotides are TGTGCCAGCAGCCTGGGGACAGGGGGCTTCGAGCAGTACTTC. It yields the protein CASSLGTGGFEQYF.

In its sample, this clonotype was seen many times. This rearrangement joins TRBV5-1 to TRBJ2-1; D not resolved. V shed 4 bases and J shed 10 bases, with 12 bases lying between them. CDR3 length: 12 residues. Germline V CDR1 and CDR2: SGHRS, YFSETQ. CDR3 sequence: CASSPSMAEQFF. In DNA form, the CDR3 reads TGCGCCAGCAGCCCGTCAATGGCGGAGCAGTTCTTC.

This chain's CDR3 is CASSFEGADTQYF. The CDR3 coding sequence is TGTGCCAGCAGCTTCGAGGGCGCAGATACGCAGTATTTT. V and J are TRBV6-1 and TRBJ2-3, with a possible D match to TRBD2 (5 bases). CDR3 length equals 13 residues. Germline V gene lookup returns CDR1 MNHNS and CDR2 SASEGT. The germline V and J ends were trimmed by 6 bases and 4 bases, with 11 bases remaining between them.

The J gene is TRBJ2-7, the V gene TRBV5-1, with D possibly being TRBD2 (5 bases). This CDR3 contains 13 residues. The germline V gene has CDR1 SGHRS and CDR2 YFSETQ. V lost 6 bases and J 5 bases, leaving 15 bases between the germline ends. The CDR3 DNA follows: TGCGCCAGCACCGCCGGGGTCAGCCACGAGCAGTACTTC. Translating gives CASTAGVSHEQYF.

The chain employs TRBV18 and TRBJ1-1; tentative D call: TRBD1 (6 bases). The CDR3 has 14 amino acids. Per germline, CDR1 KGHSH and CDR2 LQKENI. The V and J ends lost 3 bases and 2 bases respectively, with 10 bases between them. CDR3 DNA: TGTGCCAGCTCACCGGGGGCCATAAACACTGAAGCTTTCTTT. Protein: CASSPGAINTEAFF.

This clonotype was counted only a few times. The chain links TRBV29-1 to TRBJ2-1; a possible D gene is TRBD2 (6 bases). V was clipped by 3 bases and J by 8 bases, with 14 bases between them. This CDR3 comprises 13 residues. CDR1 SQVTM and CDR2 ANQGSEA come from the germline V gene. CDR3 bases: TGCAGCGTTGAGCGCGGGGCGCCTTATGAGCAGTTCTTC. This encodes CSVERGAPYEQFF.

This clonotype was seen more than once but under ten times. The genes are TRBV12-3 or TRBV12-4 and TRBJ2-7, with D possibly TRBD2 on 6 matching bases. The CDR3 is made up of 15 amino acids. Trimming took 5 bases from V and 4 from J, leaving 18 bases between them. CDR3 residues: CASSPLSGGRYEQYF. The DNA of the CDR3 is TGTGCCAGCAGTCCACTCTCCGGGGGTCGGTACGAGCAGTACTTC.

This clonotype has just a few counts. V is TRBV4-3 and J is TRBJ2-1, with 16 bases aligning to TRBD2. CDR1 is LGHNA and CDR2 is YSLEER in the germline V gene. After removal of 4 bases from V and 12 bases from J, the junction contained 6 bases not matched to a gene. The CDR3 has 15 amino acids. The CDR3 spells CASSPGTSGRVGQFF. CDR3 bases: TGCGCCAGCAGCCCGGGGACTAGCGGGAGGGTGGGGCAGTTCTTC.

This clonotype has a handful of counts. The J gene is TRBJ2-1, the V gene TRBV5-1; D possibly corresponds to TRBD1 (6 bases). The CDR3 runs 14 residues. Per germline, CDR1 SGHRS and CDR2 YFSETQ. Trimming stripped 8 bases from V and 0 bases from J, with 12 bases between. The CDR3 DNA reads as TGCGCCAGTCGGGACACCCTCTCCTACAATGAGCAGTTCTTC. Protein: CASRDTLSYNEQFF.

With regard to this clonotype: Possible read error: a much larger clone is one base away. The V and J genes are TRBV12-3 or TRBV12-4 and TRBJ1-2, with 7 bases lining up with TRBD1. CDR3 length: 13 residues. The CDR3 here is CAGSSQGVYGYTF. DNA for the CDR3: TGTGCCGGCAGTTCCCAGGGGGTCTATGGCTACACCTTC.

The chain employs TRBV3-1 and TRBJ2-3, with 7 nucleotides matching TRBD2. Trimming removed 6 bases from V and 3 bases from J; junction bases left unmatched: 6. The germline V gene has CDR1 LGHDT and CDR2 YNNKEL (reference sequence). The CDR3 covers 14 residues. For the CDR3, the DNA is TGTGCCAGCAGAGACGGGAGGAGGACAGATACGCAGTATTTT. Translating it yields CASRDGRRTDTQYF.

This clonotype was counted a few times. The chain is built from TRBV7-9 and TRBJ2-1, with D unclear. V was shortened by 6 bases and J by 2 bases, with 11 bases between the two germline ends. Germline values: CDR1 SEHNR, CDR2 FQNEAQ (reference sequence). This CDR3 contains 14 residues. The CDR3 loop is CASRTGPAYNEQFF. The DNA of the CDR3 is TGTGCCAGCAGGACTGGGCCCGCCTACAATGAGCAGTTCTTC.

The V gene is TRBV6-1, the J gene TRBJ2-6; D is possibly TRBD1 or TRBD2 (6 bases each). The V and J ends lost 6 bases and 4 bases respectively, with 19 bases between them. The CDR3 covers 17 residues. From germline, CDR1 is MNHNS and CDR2 SASEGT. The CDR3 nucleotides read TGTGCCAGCAGGGCCCAACCGGGGGCGGGGGGGGCCAACGTCCTGACTTTC. Translation gives CASRAQPGAGGANVLTF.

The chain joins TRBV4-3 to TRBJ2-7, with a weak D call TRBD2 (6 bases). Germline CDR1 is LGHNA and CDR2 is YSLEER. V was cut by 0 bases and J by 2 bases, with 8 bases left in between. The CDR3 extends over 14 amino acids. CDR3 in amino acids: CASSQEPGAYEQYF. In DNA form, the CDR3 reads TGCGCCAGCAGCCAAGAACCGGGAGCCTACGAGCAGTACTTC.

This clonotype was detected many times. This chain links TRBV27 with TRBJ1-5, with D possibly matching TRBD1 (6 bases). The germline V gene has CDR1 MNHEY and CDR2 SMNVEV (reference sequence). V was pared by 4 bases and J by 3 bases, with 16 bases between. The length of the CDR3 is 16 residues. CDR3 nucleotide sequence: TGTGCCAGCAGTTCCAAATGGACAGAGTTCAATCAGCCCCAGCATTTT. It specifies CASSSKWTEFNQPQHF.

The chain employs TRBV2 and TRBJ1-4, with 8 bases lining up with TRBD1. V was pared by 4 bases and J by 8 bases, with 6 bases of the junction left unmatched. CDR1 is SNHLY and CDR2 is FYNNEI in the germline V gene. The CDR3 covers 14 residues. The CDR3 region is CASSVTGANEKLFF. Here the CDR3 DNA reads TGTGCCAGCAGTGTGACAGGGGCAAACGAAAAACTGTTTTTT.

There are many counts of this clonotype. The genes are TRBV7-8 and TRBJ2-5, with a tentative D call TRBD1 (6 bases). CDR1 is SGHVS and CDR2 is FQNEAQ in the germline V gene. The CDR3 totals 17 residues. Trimming shortened V by 2 bases and J by 1 base, and 17 bases separated the two germline ends. CDR3 nucleotides: TGTGCCAGCAGCTTAATTCCATTCCGGACAGTCCAAGAGACCCAGTACTTC. Translating gives CASSLIPFRTVQETQYF. Supplemented by reference TRBV7-8 and TRBJ2-5, the full variable domain reads GAGVSQSPRYKVAKRGQDVALRCDPISGHVSLFWYQQALGQGPEFLTYFQNEAQLDKSGLPSDRFFAERPEGSVSTLKIQRTQQEDSAVYLCASSLIPFRTVQETQYFGPGTRLLVL.

The chain uses TRBV20-1 and TRBJ2-6; 9 nucleotides agree with TRBD1. V trimming: 3 bases; J trimming: 2 bases; junction bases outside the gene matches: 8. CDR1 is DFQATT, CDR2 SNEGSKA, per germline (reference sequence). The CDR3 covers 17 residues. CDR3 amino acids: CSARGQGTLPGANVLTF. CDR3 bases: TGCAGTGCTAGGGGACAGGGAACCCTTCCTGGGGCCAACGTCCTGACTTTC.

The chain joins TRBV9 to TRBJ2-7; D is possibly TRBD2 (5 bases). Trimming pared 0 bases from V and 0 bases from J, leaving 7 bases between. The CDR3 totals 14 residues. The germline gives CDR1 SGDLS, CDR2 YYNGEE. The CDR3 sequence: CASSVVSDSYEQYF. CDR3 DNA sequence: TGTGCCAGCAGCGTAGTTAGCGACTCCTACGAGCAGTACTTC.

The table lists this clonotype with many counts. This chain connects TRBV12-3 or TRBV12-4 to TRBJ2-1; the match to TRBD2 covers 12 bases. Trimming removed 6 bases from V and 3 bases from J; junction bases left unmatched: 3. The CDR3 contains 15 residues. CDR3 bases: TGTGCCAGCAGGGGGACTAGCGGGTACTACAATGAGCAGTTCTTC. Protein product: CASRGTSGYYNEQFF.

This chain uses TRBV5-1 with TRBJ2-5; D is uncertain. The V gene's germline CDR1 is SGHRS and CDR2 YFSETQ. With 4 bases removed from V and 5 bases from J, the gap between germline ends came to 18 bases. There are 15 residues in the CDR3. CDR3 loop: CASSLRTGEGETQYF. The CDR3 nucleotides read TGCGCCAGCAGCCTCCGAACTGGGGAAGGGGAGACCCAGTACTTC.

V and J are TRBV12-3 or TRBV12-4 and TRBJ2-7; 8 bases match TRBD2. CDR3 length: 15 residues. Trimming took 3 bases from V and 6 from J; bases not matched to a gene: 10. The CDR3 DNA sequence: TGTGCCAGCAGTTTGGAGGGGCCCGGGGGGGGCGAGCAGTACTTC. The encoded protein is CASSLEGPGGGEQYF.